This T cell receptor (beta chain) was obtained from a study of OX40 agonist ivuxolimab in advanced cancers. Study-level information: With ivuxolimab, an agonistic anti-OX40 (CD134) antibody, patients were treated. Prior anti-PD-1, anti-PD-L1 or anti-CTLA-4 therapy was allowed; 40% to 50% had some.

Here immunoSEQ multiplex PCR was the method, and the copy in TCRdb shows in-frame clones only, minus some. The sample shows approximately 11,000 clones, approximately 84% of them seen only once. This CDR3 contains 15 residues. CDR1 and CDR2 from the germline V gene are SEHNR and FQNEAQ (reference sequence). V lost 1 base and J 4 bases, leaving 10 bases between the germline ends. The clonotype comes from an adult with an advanced solid tumor such as melanoma, head and neck, liver or kidney cancer. Sequenced material: CD4+ or CD8+ T cells sorted from blood, taken in a trial of the OX40 agonist ivuxolimab. J is TRBJ2-2 and V is TRBV7-9; tentatively, D is TRBD1 or TRBD2 (5 bases each). CDR3 sequence reads: CASSLEGPFTGELFF. The CDR3 DNA sequence: TGTGCCAGCAGCTTAGAGGGACCCTTCACCGGGGAGCTGTTTTTT.